The rows below give T cell receptor beta chains drawn from one sample of a study of vaccination effects on CD4 cells after COVID-19. Their recognized antigens are unknown. Here immunoSEQ multiplex PCR was the method, and the copy in TCRdb shows in-frame clones only, minus some. Of 65,000 to 90,000 clones listed, 60% to 85% are singletons. The specimen was CD4+ T cells from PBMCs cultured with SARS-CoV-2 spike peptides, collected before COVID-19 vaccination. These receptors were taken from a human donor who received a COVID-19 vaccine. Both conserved end residues are part of each CDR3. Each record gives: J gene, D gene, clone size, V gene, CDR3 DNA, CDR3 protein. D genes are given only for firm matches. The size field is filled for only some rows; it gives once, few, many or a size class.

J gene: TRBJ2-5
D gene: TRBD1
clone size: -
V gene: TRBV7-7
CDR3 DNA: TGTGCCAGCAGCGCCCAGACAGGGGGCTGGGAGACCCAGTACTTC
CDR3 protein: CASSAQTGGWETQYF

J gene: TRBJ2-1
D gene: TRBD2
clone size: -
V gene: TRBV7-3
CDR3 DNA: TGTGCCAGCAGCTTAGGTAGCGGGGGGCCGAATGAGCAGTTCTTC
CDR3 protein: CASSLGSGGPNEQFF

J gene: TRBJ2-5
D gene: TRBD2
clone size: once
V gene: TRBV7-8
CDR3 DNA: TGTGCCAGCAGCCCCCGGGAGGGGTTGGAGACCCAGTACTTC
CDR3 protein: CASSPREGLETQYF

J gene: TRBJ2-5
D gene: TRBD2
clone size: -
V gene: TRBV6-6
CDR3 DNA: TGTGCCAGCAGTTCCCAGGGACTAGCTATAGAGACCCAGTACTTC
CDR3 protein: CASSSQGLAIETQYF

J gene: TRBJ1-1
D gene: TRBD1
clone size: few
V gene: TRBV6-6
CDR3 DNA: TGTGCCAGCAGTTACGGCCAAGGACAGGGAAAGGCTTTCTTT
CDR3 protein: CASSYGQGQGKAFF

J gene: TRBJ1-2
D gene: -
clone size: -
V gene: TRBV19
CDR3 DNA: TGTGCCTCTCTGGCGGGTGACTATGGCTACACCTTC
CDR3 protein: CASLAGDYGYTF

J gene: TRBJ1-4
D gene: -
clone size: -
V gene: TRBV18
CDR3 DNA: TGTGCCAGCTCACCAGATTTGGAAACTAATGAAAAACTGTTTTTT
CDR3 protein: CASSPDLETNEKLFF

J gene: TRBJ1-5
D gene: -
clone size: -
V gene: TRBV19
CDR3 DNA: TGTGCCAGTATCCCCCGGGGTAGCAATCAGCCCCAGCATTTT
CDR3 protein: CASIPRGSNQPQHF

J gene: TRBJ2-3
D gene: -
clone size: -
V gene: TRBV19
CDR3 DNA: TGTGCCAGTAGTACAAGCGGGTCTCGGGTGGATACGCAGTATTTT
CDR3 protein: CASSTSGSRVDTQYF

J gene: TRBJ2-5
D gene: -
clone size: -
V gene: TRBV5-1
CDR3 DNA: TGCGCCAGCAGCCCCACTGGGGGGGCGGAGACCCAGTACTTC
CDR3 protein: CASSPTGGAETQYF

J gene: TRBJ1-6
D gene: -
clone size: -
V gene: TRBV10-1
CDR3 DNA: TGCGCCAGCAGTCAGGGGTGGGCTTCACCCCTCCACTTT
CDR3 protein: CASSQGWASPLHF

J gene: TRBJ1-3
D gene: TRBD1
clone size: few
V gene: TRBV19
CDR3 DNA: TGTGCCAGTAAGGATCGGGGACAGTCTGGAAACACCATATATTTT
CDR3 protein: CASKDRGQSGNTIYF

J gene: TRBJ2-1
D gene: TRBD1
clone size: -
V gene: TRBV15
CDR3 DNA: TGTGCCACCAGCAGGGGCGGGACAGGGGGATACAATGAGCAGTTCTTC
CDR3 protein: CATSRGGTGGYNEQFF

J gene: TRBJ1-6
D gene: -
clone size: -
V gene: TRBV15
CDR3 DNA: TGTGCCACCAGCAGAGATACGAATAATTCACCCCTCCACTTT
CDR3 protein: CATSRDTNNSPLHF

J gene: TRBJ1-2
D gene: -
clone size: -
V gene: TRBV9
CDR3 DNA: TGTGCCAGCAGCGTAGTCGGCGGACGGGGCTACACCTTC
CDR3 protein: CASSVVGGRGYTF

J gene: TRBJ2-2
D gene: -
clone size: -
V gene: TRBV10-1
CDR3 DNA: TGCGCCAGCAGTGAGTCCTGGCGTCAGGGGAACACCGGGGAGCTGTTTTTT
CDR3 protein: CASSESWRQGNTGELFF

J gene: TRBJ1-3
D gene: -
clone size: few
V gene: TRBV30
CDR3 DNA: TGTGCCTGGAGTGCCGACACGGACACCATATATTTT
CDR3 protein: CAWSADTDTIYF

J gene: TRBJ2-1
D gene: -
clone size: -
V gene: TRBV19
CDR3 DNA: TGTGCCAGTAGTCCTCCCTGGGGGGAAATAGACAATGAGCAGTTCTTC
CDR3 protein: CASSPPWGEIDNEQFF

J gene: TRBJ2-2
D gene: TRBD2
clone size: -
V gene: TRBV10-2
CDR3 DNA: TGCGCCAGCAGTGGTCAGCGGGGAAACACCGGGGAGCTGTTTTTT
CDR3 protein: CASSGQRGNTGELFF

J gene: TRBJ2-5
D gene: -
clone size: -
V gene: TRBV2
CDR3 DNA: TGTGCCAGCAGTGACAAAGGCACAACCCAAGAGACCCAGTACTTC
CDR3 protein: CASSDKGTTQETQYF

J gene: TRBJ2-2
D gene: -
clone size: -
V gene: TRBV24-1
CDR3 DNA: TGTGCCACCAGTGATTTCCTTACCTTTAACACCGGGGAGCTGTTTTTT
CDR3 protein: CATSDFLTFNTGELFF

J gene: TRBJ1-1
D gene: -
clone size: once
V gene: TRBV5-1
CDR3 DNA: TGCGCCAGCAGCTTGGGGGGGCGGGAAGGCTACGGCACTGAAGCTTTCTTT
CDR3 protein: CASSLGGREGYGTEAFF

J gene: TRBJ2-6
D gene: TRBD2
clone size: -
V gene: TRBV14
CDR3 DNA: TGTGCCAGCAGCCGGAATCTAGCGGGGGAGCACGGGGCCAACGTCCTGACTTTC
CDR3 protein: CASSRNLAGEHGANVLTF